One sample yielded the 27 T cell receptor beta chains listed below, sequenced in a study of control samples from healthy donors and cancer patients. Sequencing used immunoSEQ multiplex PCR; TCRdb keeps in-frame clones, though not all of them. The data show 150,000 or so clones, around 96% seen once. Sequenced: blood. These TCRs come from a man in his forties in good health.

The V call is TRBV7-9, the J call TRBJ2-3; possibly TRBD2 for D (5 bases). The CDR3 consists of 16 residues. Trimming stripped 1 base from V and 0 bases from J, with 11 bases between. Germline CDR1 and CDR2: SEHNR and FQNEAQ (reference sequence). The CDR3 DNA reads TGTGCCAGCAGCTTAGAAAGGAGGACTAGCACAGATACGCAGTATTTT. This translates into CASSLERRTSTDTQYF.

The CDR3 sequence is CASKGQGDNQPQHF. Written as DNA, the CDR3 is TGTGCCAGCAAGGGGCAGGGGGACAATCAGCCCCAGCATTTT. The V call is TRBV7-9, the J call TRBJ1-5, with 7 positions matching TRBD1. CDR3 length equals 14 residues. The germline V gene encodes CDR1 SEHNR and CDR2 FQNEAQ (reference sequence). The ends lost 7 bases at V and 3 bases at J; junction bases unmatched: 6.

This clone was counted a few times. This chain links TRBV6-5 with TRBJ1-2, with 7 bases that match TRBD1. The CDR3 sequence is 14 residues long. After removal of 6 bases from V and 4 bases from J, the junction contained 8 bases not matched to a gene. Germline values: CDR1 MNHEY, CDR2 SVGAGI. CDR3 nucleotide sequence: TGTGCCAGCAGCCGCGGGACAGAGGCCTATGGCTACACCTTC. It codes for CASSRGTEAYGYTF.

The rearrangement uses TRBV27 and TRBJ2-1; D is ambiguous. CDR3 size: 15 residues. Trimming removed 2 bases from V and 2 bases from J, with 10 bases in between. Per the germline V gene, CDR1 is MNHEY and CDR2 is SMNVEV (reference sequence). CDR3 DNA sequence: TGTGCCAGCAGTTTAATGGGTCGCCCCTACAATGAGCAGTTCTTC. It yields the protein CASSLMGRPYNEQFF.

The CDR3 DNA reads as TGTGCCATCAGTGGGGACAGGTTTTACTTC. Translating it yields CAISGDRFYF. The chain couples TRBV10-3 to TRBJ2-7; 8 positions agree with TRBD1. CDR3 size: 10 residues. Germline CDR1 ENHRY, CDR2 SYGVKD. V shed 4 bases, J shed 13 bases, and the junction held 3 bases outside the gene matches.

V and J are TRBV7-3 and TRBJ1-2; 7 positions agree with TRBD1. V shed 5 bases and J 8 bases; nucleotides not matched to a gene: 8. The germline V gene encodes CDR1 SGHTA and CDR2 FQGTGA. The CDR3 totals 13 residues. The CDR3 DNA follows: TGTGCCAGCAGCCTCACAGGGGTCGGGGGCTACACCTTC. Amino acid sequence: CASSLTGVGGYTF. Variable domain in full (rest from reference TRBV7-3 and TRBJ1-2): GAGVSQTPSNKVTEKGKYVELRCDPISGHTALYWYRQSLGQGPEFLIYFQGTGAADDSGLPNDRFFAVRPEGSVSTLKIQRTERGDSAVYLCASSLTGVGGYTFGSGTRLTVV.

V gene TRBV9 combines with J gene TRBJ2-3; 8 bases match TRBD2. The CDR3 has 15 residues. Germline trimming cut 0 bases from V and 5 bases from J; bases unmatched to any gene: 5. Germline lookup yields CDR1 SGDLS and CDR2 YYNGEE. The CDR3 coding sequence is TGTGCCAGCAGCGTAGCGGGGGGGCAAGGAGATACGCAGTATTTT. As protein: CASSVAGGQGDTQYF.

The V and J genes are TRBV24-1 and TRBJ2-5; tentative D call: TRBD1 (8 bases). The CDR3 contains 15 residues. The germline gives CDR1 KGHDR, CDR2 SFDVKD. Between the trimmed V and J ends, which lost 4 bases and 5 bases, there was a span of 16 bases. DNA of the CDR3: TGTGCCACCAGTGACTTCAGGGGGCGGGAGGAGACCCAGTACTTC. Its translation is CATSDFRGREETQYF.

The chain joins TRBV19 to TRBJ2-1; D remains ambiguous. Trimming shortened V by 1 base and J by 6 bases, and 10 bases separated the two germline ends. This CDR3 spans 14 amino acids. Per germline, CDR1 LNHDA and CDR2 SQIVND (reference sequence). The CDR3 spells CASSIASSPNEQFF. DNA for the CDR3: TGTGCCAGTAGTATAGCTTCCAGTCCCAATGAGCAGTTCTTC.

The V call is TRBV24-1, the J call TRBJ2-5; D is perhaps TRBD1 (5 bases). The CDR3 has 13 amino acids. Germline CDR1 reads KGHDR; CDR2 reads SFDVKD. Trimming took off 3 bases at V and 5 bases at J, with 9 bases between the two ends. The CDR3 nucleotides are TGTGCCACCAGTGATGTCTACAGGGAGACCCAGTACTTC. Translated: CATSDVYRETQYF.

The rearrangement uses TRBV6-5 and TRBJ2-7; 10 bases align to TRBD1. Per the germline V gene, CDR1 is MNHEY and CDR2 is SVGAGI. This CDR3 has 15 amino acids. Losses at the gene ends were 8 bases for V and 7 bases for J; bases not matched to a gene: 14. The CDR3 region has the DNA TGTGCCAGCTCCGCTCGGGGACAGGGGAAACGGGAGCAGTACTTC. This sequence encodes CASSARGQGKREQYF.

The V gene is TRBV28, the J gene TRBJ2-5, with TRBD2 as a possible D gene (5 bases). The germline CDR1 and CDR2 sequences are MDHEN and SYDVKM. This CDR3 comprises 14 residues. Deletions cut 3 bases from V and 5 bases from J, with 13 bases between. The CDR3 spells CASSFGDRRETQYF. The CDR3 DNA reads as TGTGCCAGCAGTTTCGGGGATAGAAGGGAGACCCAGTACTTC.

This chain links TRBV3-1 (or the pseudogene TRBV3-2) with TRBJ2-7; D ambiguous. The V end was cut by 4 bases, the J end by 3 bases, with 4 bases between. This CDR3 region has 11 residues. Looked up from germline, CDR1 is LGHDT and CDR2 is YNNKEL (reference sequence). CDR3 coding DNA: TGTGCCAGCAGCCTCGGCTACGAGCAGTACTTC. As protein: CASSLGYEQYF.

The rearrangement joins TRBV18 to TRBJ2-2; possibly TRBD1 or TRBD2 for D (5 bases each). V lost 3 bases and J lost 1, with 9 bases in between. The CDR3 length is 15 residues. Germline CDR1 and CDR2: KGHSH and LQKENI. The DNA of the CDR3 is TGTGCCAGCTCACCGGGGACGGGGAACACCGGGGAGCTGTTTTTT. Encoded protein: CASSPGTGNTGELFF. Full variable domain (outside the CDR3, taken from reference TRBV18 and TRBJ2-2): NAGVMQNPRHLVRRRGQEARLRCSPMKGHSHVYWYRQLPEEGLKFMVYLQKENIIDESGMPKERFSAEFPKEGPSILRIQQVVRGDSAAYFCASSPGTGNTGELFFGEGSRLTVL.

The V call is TRBV11-2, the J call TRBJ1-2; tentative D call: TRBD1 (5 bases). CDR1 and CDR2 from the germline V gene are SGHAT and FQNNGV. This CDR3 region has 13 residues. V was pared by 1 base and J by 8 bases, with 11 bases between. The CDR3 region has the DNA TGTGCCAGCAGCTTAGGCGGAGGGGCCGGCTACACCTTC. Residues: CASSLGGGAGYTF.

This chain links TRBV4-1 with TRBJ1-4; D may be TRBD1 (5 bases). Between the trimmed V and J ends, which lost 1 base and 8 bases, there was a span of 14 bases. Germline CDR1 reads MGHRA; CDR2 reads YSYEKL. CDR3 length: 15 residues. The CDR3 region is CASSQVSREKEKLFF. The CDR3 DNA is TGCGCCAGCAGCCAAGTGTCCAGGGAGAAGGAAAAACTGTTTTTT.

The V call is TRBV28, the J call TRBJ2-7; D remains ambiguous. The V gene's germline CDR1 is MDHEN and CDR2 SYDVKM. The V and J ends lost 2 bases and 3 bases respectively, with 5 bases between them. The CDR3 is 12 amino acids. CDR3 nucleotides: TGTGCCAGCAGTTTAGGAGTCTACGAGCAGTACTTC. Protein sequence: CASSLGVYEQYF.

The V call is TRBV24-1, the J call TRBJ2-2; 9 nucleotides align to TRBD1. In germline, CDR1 is KGHDR, CDR2 SFDVKD. This CDR3 spans 16 amino acids. Germline trimming cut 3 bases from V and 5 bases from J; bases unmatched to any gene: 6. The CDR3 DNA is TGTGCCACCAGTGATACCGGGACAGGGTTGACCGGGGAGCTGTTTTTT. Translated, it gives CATSDTGTGLTGELFF.

This chain connects TRBV6-1 to TRBJ1-5; D might be TRBD1 (5 bases). CDR1 is MNHNS and CDR2 is SASEGT in the germline V gene. The CDR3 has 14 amino acids. With 1 base removed from V and 4 bases from J, the gap between germline ends came to 8 bases. In DNA form, the CDR3 reads TGTGCCAGCAGTGAAGGAGGGGTTAATCAGCCCCAGCATTTT. The encoded protein is CASSEGGVNQPQHF.

J is TRBJ2-1 and V is TRBV7-2, with TRBD2 matching over 13 bases. This CDR3 has 17 amino acids. Per the germline V gene, CDR1 is SGHTA and CDR2 is FQGNSA. J lost 3 bases, V lost 4 bases, and 6 bases had no gene match. The CDR3 DNA sequence: TGTGCCAGCAGCTACTCTGGGACTAGCGGGGTCTACAATGAGCAGTTCTTC. This codes for CASSYSGTSGVYNEQFF.

The CDR3 reads CTSSDPGLPQETQYF. The DNA of the CDR3 is TGCACCAGCAGTGACCCGGGACTACCGCAAGAGACCCAGTACTTC. V gene TRBV1 combines with J gene TRBJ2-5; the listed D gene, TRBD2, was not tested against the DNA. TRBV1 is designated a pseudogene. The CDR3 loop spans 15 amino acids.

This sequence joins TRBV14 and TRBJ2-1; D gene unclear. In germline, CDR1 is SGHDN, CDR2 FVKESK. The CDR3 is made up of 13 amino acids. The V end was cut by 4 bases, the J end by 5 bases, with 9 bases between. CDR3 DNA: TGTGCCAGCAGCCGGCGAACAGACAATGAGCAGTTCTTC. This sequence encodes CASSRRTDNEQFF.

This clone was seen just once. The chain joins TRBV10-1 to TRBJ2-7, with 7 bases lining up with TRBD2. The CDR3 spans 15 residues. V shed 3 bases and J 2 bases; nucleotides not matched to a gene: 7. Germline-derived CDR1 and CDR2 are WNHNN and SYGVQD (reference sequence). The CDR3 loop is CASSDGSGLTYEQYF. In nucleotides, the CDR3 is TGCGCCAGCAGTGATGGTAGCGGGCTTACCTACGAGCAGTACTTC.

This clone has a single count. The J gene is TRBJ1-1, the V gene TRBV27; 7 positions agree with TRBD1. The germline V gene encodes CDR1 MNHEY and CDR2 SMNVEV (reference sequence). The CDR3 length is 14 residues. The V gene end was trimmed by 2 bases and the J gene end by 2 bases; junction bases not matched to a gene: 2. CDR3 in amino acids: CASSLDRANTEAFF. Here the CDR3 DNA reads TGTGCCAGCAGTTTAGACAGGGCCAACACTGAAGCTTTCTTT.

CDR3 nucleotides: TGTGCCAGCAGTTCACAGGGGGGTATTGAAGCTTTCTTT. Amino acid sequence: CASSSQGGIEAFF. V is TRBV7-9 and J is TRBJ1-1; 8 bases line up with TRBD1. After removal of 6 bases from V and 7 bases from J, the junction contained 7 bases not matched to a gene. The CDR3 is 13 amino acids. Germline loops: CDR1 SEHNR, CDR2 FQNEAQ (reference sequence).

This sequence joins TRBV27 and TRBJ1-4; D unclear. Germline CDR1 MNHEY, CDR2 SMNVEV (reference sequence). The CDR3 contains 13 residues. Trimming removed 2 bases from V and 8 bases from J, with 9 bases in between. CDR3 amino acids: CASSLGMGEKLFF. In nucleotides, the CDR3 is TGTGCCAGCAGTTTAGGGATGGGCGAAAAACTGTTTTTT.

V gene TRBV6-5 combines with J gene TRBJ1-6, with D uncertain. V lost 7 bases, J lost 10 bases, and 11 bases lay in between. This CDR3 has 12 amino acids. Germline V CDR1 and CDR2: MNHEY, SVGAGI. The CDR3 sequence is CASTDFRSPLHF. The CDR3, as DNA: TGTGCCAGCACCGACTTTAGGTCACCCCTCCACTTT.